This T cell receptor (beta chain) was documented in a study of cytomegalovirus exposure and HLA in healthy donors. In the study overall: Among the 300 to 500 genotyped donors, about 81% were placed in the Caucasian-associated ancestry cluster. Study observations and caveats: What TCR beta sequences reportedly achieved was accurate prediction of HLA-A and HLA-B alleles in most subjects. The later analysis indicated that the majority of CMV-associated TCR beta chains appeared HLA-restricted. Earlier analysis looked at TCR beta V segments, and most were productive about 87% or about 30% of the time.

CDR1 is MDHEN, CDR2 SYDVKM, per germline. The CDR3 length is 18 residues. V lost 4 bases and J lost 5; bases outside the gene matches: 12. Both 60 Vbeta primers and 13 Jbeta primers went into the PCR. Libraries were prepared by immunoSEQ multiplex PCR; TCRdb keeps only in-frame clonotypes and omits some of them. The ten most abundant clones cover over 1.5% of a sample with about 130,000 clones. As for this clone: What it binds is not known.

Sequencing was performed on PBMCs. The source of this sequence is a woman aged 40 to 55 in good health and CMV-seropositive. The rearrangement links TRBV28 to TRBJ2-3; TRBD2 matches 13 bases. Here the CDR3 reads CASSSPPGLAGVRDTQYF. The CDR3 region has the DNA TGTGCCAGCAGTTCACCACCCGGACTAGCGGGAGTCAGAGATACGCAGTATTTT. Full variable domain (missing parts from reference TRBV28 and TRBJ2-3): DVKVTQSSRYLVKRTGEKVFLECVQDMDHENMFWYRQDPGLGLRLIYFSYDVKMKEKGDIPEGYSVSREKKERFSLILESASTNQTSMYLCASSSPPGLAGVRDTQYFGPGTRLTVL.